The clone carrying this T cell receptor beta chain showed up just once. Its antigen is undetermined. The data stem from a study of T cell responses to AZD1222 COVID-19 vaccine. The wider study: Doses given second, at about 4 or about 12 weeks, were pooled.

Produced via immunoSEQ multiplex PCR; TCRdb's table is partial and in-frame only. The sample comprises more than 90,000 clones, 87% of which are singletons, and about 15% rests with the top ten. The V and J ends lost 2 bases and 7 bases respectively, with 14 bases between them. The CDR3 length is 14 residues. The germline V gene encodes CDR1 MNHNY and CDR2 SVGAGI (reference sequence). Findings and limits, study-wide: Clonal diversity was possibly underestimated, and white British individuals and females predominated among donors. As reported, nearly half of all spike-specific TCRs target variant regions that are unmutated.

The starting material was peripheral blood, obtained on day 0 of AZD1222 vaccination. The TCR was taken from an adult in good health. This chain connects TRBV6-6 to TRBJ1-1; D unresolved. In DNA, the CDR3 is TGTGCCAGCAGTTACGCCCGGGGAGGCTTTGAAGCTTTCTTT. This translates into CASSYARGGFEAFF.